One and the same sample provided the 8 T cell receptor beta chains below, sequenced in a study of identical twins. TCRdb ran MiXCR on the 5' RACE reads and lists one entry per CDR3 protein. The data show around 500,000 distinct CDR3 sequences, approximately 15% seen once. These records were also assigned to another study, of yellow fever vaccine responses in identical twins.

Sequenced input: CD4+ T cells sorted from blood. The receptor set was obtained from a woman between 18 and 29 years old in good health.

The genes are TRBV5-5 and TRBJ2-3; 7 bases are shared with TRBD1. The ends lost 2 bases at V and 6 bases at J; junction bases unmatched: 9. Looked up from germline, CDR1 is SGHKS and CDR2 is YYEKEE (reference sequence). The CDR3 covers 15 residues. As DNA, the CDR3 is TGTGCCAGCAGCTTCGACAGGGTAGGATGGGATACGCAGTATTTT. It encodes CASSFDRVGWDTQYF.

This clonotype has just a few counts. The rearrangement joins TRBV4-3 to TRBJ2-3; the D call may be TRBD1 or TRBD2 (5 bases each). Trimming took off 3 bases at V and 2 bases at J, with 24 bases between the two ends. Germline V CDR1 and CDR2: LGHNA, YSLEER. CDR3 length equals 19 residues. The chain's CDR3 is CASSQGTPWQGPNTDTQYF. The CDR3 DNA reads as TGCGCCAGCAGCCAGGGGACCCCCTGGCAGGGACCTAACACAGATACGCAGTATTTT.

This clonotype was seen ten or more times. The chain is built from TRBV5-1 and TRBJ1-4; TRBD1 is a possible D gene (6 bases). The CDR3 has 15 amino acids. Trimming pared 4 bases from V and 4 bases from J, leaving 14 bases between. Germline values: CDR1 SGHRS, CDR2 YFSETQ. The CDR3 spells CASSQQGGGNEKLFF. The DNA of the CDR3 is TGCGCCAGCAGCCAACAGGGTGGCGGTAATGAAAAACTGTTTTTT.

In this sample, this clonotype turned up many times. CDR3 sequence: CASSYEQYF. The CDR3 DNA is TGTGCCAGCAGTTACGAGCAGTACTTC. V and J are TRBV12-3 or TRBV12-4 and TRBJ2-7; D gene uncertain. This CDR3 is built from 9 residues. The V end was cut by 4 bases, the J end by 5 bases, with 0 bases between.

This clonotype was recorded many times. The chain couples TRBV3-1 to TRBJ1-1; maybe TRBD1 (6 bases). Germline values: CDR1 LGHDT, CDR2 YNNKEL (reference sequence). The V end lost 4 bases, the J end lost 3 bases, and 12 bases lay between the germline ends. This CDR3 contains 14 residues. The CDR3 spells CASSRTEWDTEAFF. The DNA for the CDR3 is TGTGCCAGCAGCCGGACAGAGTGGGACACTGAAGCTTTCTTT.

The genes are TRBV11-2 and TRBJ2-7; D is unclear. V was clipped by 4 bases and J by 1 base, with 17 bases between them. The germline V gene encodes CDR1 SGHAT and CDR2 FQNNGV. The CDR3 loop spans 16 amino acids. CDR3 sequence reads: CASSSLIRDKSYEQYF. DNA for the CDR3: TGTGCCAGCAGCTCACTCATCCGCGACAAGTCCTACGAGCAGTACTTC.

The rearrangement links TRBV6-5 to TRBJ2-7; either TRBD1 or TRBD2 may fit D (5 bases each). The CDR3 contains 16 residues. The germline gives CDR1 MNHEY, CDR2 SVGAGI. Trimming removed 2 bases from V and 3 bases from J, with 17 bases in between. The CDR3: CASSYGPWSGHYEQYF. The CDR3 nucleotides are TGTGCCAGCAGTTACGGGCCTTGGAGCGGACACTACGAGCAGTACTTC.

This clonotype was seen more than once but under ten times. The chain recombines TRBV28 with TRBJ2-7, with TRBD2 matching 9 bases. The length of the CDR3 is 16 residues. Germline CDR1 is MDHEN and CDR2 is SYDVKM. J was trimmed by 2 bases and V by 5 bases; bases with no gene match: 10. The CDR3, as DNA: TGTGCCAGCAGTCGCCCGACTAGCGGAGAGACCTACGAGCAGTACTTC. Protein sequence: CASSRPTSGETYEQYF.